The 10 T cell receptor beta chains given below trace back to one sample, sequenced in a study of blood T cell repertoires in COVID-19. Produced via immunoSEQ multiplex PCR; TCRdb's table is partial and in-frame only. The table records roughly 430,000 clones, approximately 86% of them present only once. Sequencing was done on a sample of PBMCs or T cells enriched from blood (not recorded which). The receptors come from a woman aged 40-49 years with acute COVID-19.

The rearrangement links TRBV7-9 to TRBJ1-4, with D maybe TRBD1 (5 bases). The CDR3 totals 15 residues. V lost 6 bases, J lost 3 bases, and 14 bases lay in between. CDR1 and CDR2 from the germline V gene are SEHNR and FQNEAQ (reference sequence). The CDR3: CASSWGGNSNEKLFF. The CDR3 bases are TGTGCCAGCAGTTGGGGGGGTAATTCTAATGAAAAACTGTTTTTT.

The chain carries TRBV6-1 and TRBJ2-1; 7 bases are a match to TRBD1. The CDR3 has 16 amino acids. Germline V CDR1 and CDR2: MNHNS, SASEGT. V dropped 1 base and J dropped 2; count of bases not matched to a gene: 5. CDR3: CASSEGLRGPYNEQFF. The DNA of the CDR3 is TGTGCCAGCAGTGAAGGCCTTAGGGGGCCCTACAATGAGCAGTTCTTC.

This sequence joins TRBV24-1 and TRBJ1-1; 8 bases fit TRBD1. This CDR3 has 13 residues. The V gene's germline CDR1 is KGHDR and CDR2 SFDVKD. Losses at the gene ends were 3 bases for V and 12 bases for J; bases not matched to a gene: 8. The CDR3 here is CATSDTGTGRTFF. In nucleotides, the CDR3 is TGTGCCACCAGTGATACCGGGACAGGTCGAACTTTCTTT.

The CDR3 loop is CASSLAAVYEQYF. CDR3 bases: TGTGCCAGCAGTTTAGCGGCTGTCTACGAGCAGTACTTC. V usage is TRBV12-3 or TRBV12-4 and J usage is TRBJ2-7; D is unclear. This CDR3 is built from 13 residues. Trimming stripped 0 bases from V and 3 bases from J, with 6 bases between.

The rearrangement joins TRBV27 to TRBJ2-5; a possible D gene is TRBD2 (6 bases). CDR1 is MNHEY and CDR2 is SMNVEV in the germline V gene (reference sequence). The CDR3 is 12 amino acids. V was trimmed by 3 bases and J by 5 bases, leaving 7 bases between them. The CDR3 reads CASSLEGETQYF. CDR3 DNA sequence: TGTGCCAGCAGTTTGGAGGGGGAGACCCAGTACTTC.

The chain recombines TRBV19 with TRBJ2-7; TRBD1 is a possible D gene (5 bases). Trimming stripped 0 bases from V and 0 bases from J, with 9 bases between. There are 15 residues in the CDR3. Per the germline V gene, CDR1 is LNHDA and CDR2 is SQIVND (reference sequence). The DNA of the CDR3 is TGTGCCAGTAGTATAGATAAGCAGGGCTCCTACGAGCAGTACTTC. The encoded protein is CASSIDKQGSYEQYF.

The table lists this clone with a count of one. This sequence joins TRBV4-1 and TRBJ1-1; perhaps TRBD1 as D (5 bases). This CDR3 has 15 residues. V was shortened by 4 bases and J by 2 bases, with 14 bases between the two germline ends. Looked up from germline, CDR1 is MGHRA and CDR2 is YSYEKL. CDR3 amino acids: CASSPYGGSNTEAFF. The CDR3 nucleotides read TGCGCCAGCAGCCCCTATGGGGGGTCCAACACTGAAGCTTTCTTT.

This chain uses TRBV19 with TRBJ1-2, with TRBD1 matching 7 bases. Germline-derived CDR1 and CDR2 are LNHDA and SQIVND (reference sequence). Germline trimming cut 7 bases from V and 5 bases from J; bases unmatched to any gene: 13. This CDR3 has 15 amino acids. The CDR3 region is CASNPEDRRLYGYTF. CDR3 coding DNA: TGTGCCAGTAACCCAGAGGACAGGCGACTATATGGCTACACCTTC.

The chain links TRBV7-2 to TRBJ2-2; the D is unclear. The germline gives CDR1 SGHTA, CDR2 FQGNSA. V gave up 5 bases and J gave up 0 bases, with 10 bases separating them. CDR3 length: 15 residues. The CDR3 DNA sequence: TGTGCCAGCAGCCTTGACATCGCGAACACCGGGGAGCTGTTTTTT. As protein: CASSLDIANTGELFF.

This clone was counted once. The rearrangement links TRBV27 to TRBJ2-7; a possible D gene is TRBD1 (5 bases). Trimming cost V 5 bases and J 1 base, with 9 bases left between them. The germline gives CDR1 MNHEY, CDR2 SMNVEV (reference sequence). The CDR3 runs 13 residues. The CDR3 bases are TGTGCCAGCAGTCCCGACAGTTCCTACGAGCAGTACTTC. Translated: CASSPDSSYEQYF.